This T cell receptor (beta chain) originates from a study of OX40 agonist ivuxolimab in advanced cancers. Study details: Of mixed ages from about 23 to 79 and averaging around 60 years, the group was about 80% male. Partial response was recorded in three patients: one hepatocellular carcinoma and two cutaneous melanoma cases.

A remark on this clone: Its target is unknown.

Overall study results and limits: Part of the nonresponder group also had normalized T-cell clonal expansion that was low.

Some clones are missing from TCRdb's copy, which holds only in-frame ones; the method was immunoSEQ multiplex PCR. The profile shows about 100,000 clones, less than 95% of them singletons. The sequencing here drew on CD4+ or CD8+ T cells sorted from blood, taken in a trial of the OX40 agonist ivuxolimab. The source of this sequence is an adult with an advanced solid tumor such as melanoma, head and neck, liver or kidney cancer.

The CDR3 loop reads CASSLGISSGNTIYF. The CDR3 DNA reads TGTGCCAGCAGCTTAGGCATCAGCTCTGGAAACACCATATATTTT. This chain joins TRBV5-8 and TRBJ1-3; D call uncertain. V lost 2 bases and J 0 bases, leaving 9 bases between the germline ends. CDR1 is SGHTS and CDR2 is YDEGEE in the germline V gene. The CDR3 is 15 residues long.